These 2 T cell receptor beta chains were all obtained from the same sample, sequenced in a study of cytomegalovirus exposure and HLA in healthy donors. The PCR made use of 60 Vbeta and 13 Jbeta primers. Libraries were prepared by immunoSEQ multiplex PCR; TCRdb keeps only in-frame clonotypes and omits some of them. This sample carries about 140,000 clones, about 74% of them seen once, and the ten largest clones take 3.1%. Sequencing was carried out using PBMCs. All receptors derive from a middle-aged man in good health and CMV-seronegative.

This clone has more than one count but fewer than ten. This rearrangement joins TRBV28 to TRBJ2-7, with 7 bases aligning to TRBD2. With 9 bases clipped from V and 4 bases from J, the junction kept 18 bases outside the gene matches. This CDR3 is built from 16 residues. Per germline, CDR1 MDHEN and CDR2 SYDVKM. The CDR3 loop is CASTQSGTHLQYEQYF. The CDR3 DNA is TGTGCCAGTACACAAAGCGGGACGCATCTGCAATACGAGCAGTACTTC. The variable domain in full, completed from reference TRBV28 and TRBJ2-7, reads DVKVTQSSRYLVKRTGEKVFLECVQDMDHENMFWYRQDPGLGLRLIYFSYDVKMKEKGDIPEGYSVSREKKERFSLILESASTNQTSMYLCASTQSGTHLQYEQYFGPGTRLTVT.

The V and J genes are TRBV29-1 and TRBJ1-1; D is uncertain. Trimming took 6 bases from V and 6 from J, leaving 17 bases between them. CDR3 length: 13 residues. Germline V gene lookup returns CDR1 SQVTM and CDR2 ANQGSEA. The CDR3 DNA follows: TGCAGCGTCGAAAACGCACTGAGGGCTGAAGCTTTCTTT. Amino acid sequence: CSVENALRAEAFF.